The present entry profiles one TCR beta chain with its context. The assay was immunoSEQ multiplex PCR, and TCRdb's table has in-frame clones only and misses some. The sample holds over 350,000 clones, around 90% seen once. This sample stems from a study of blood T cell repertoires in COVID-19. Germline loops: CDR1 DFQATT, CDR2 SNEGSKA (reference sequence). CDR3 length equals 12 residues. V shed 3 bases and J shed 3 bases, with 7 bases lying between them. Participant ages covered about 18 to 95 years across 25 or so US areas. Cohorts were based on clinical histories the participants reported. The receptor's source is a woman between 18 and 30 years old with acute COVID-19. The sequenced sample consisted of PBMCs or T cells enriched from blood (not recorded which). V is TRBV20-1 and J is TRBJ2-3; D remains unclear. The CDR3 sequence: CSASTSTDTQYF. CDR3 in DNA: TGCAGTGCTAGTACATCAACAGATACGCAGTATTTT.